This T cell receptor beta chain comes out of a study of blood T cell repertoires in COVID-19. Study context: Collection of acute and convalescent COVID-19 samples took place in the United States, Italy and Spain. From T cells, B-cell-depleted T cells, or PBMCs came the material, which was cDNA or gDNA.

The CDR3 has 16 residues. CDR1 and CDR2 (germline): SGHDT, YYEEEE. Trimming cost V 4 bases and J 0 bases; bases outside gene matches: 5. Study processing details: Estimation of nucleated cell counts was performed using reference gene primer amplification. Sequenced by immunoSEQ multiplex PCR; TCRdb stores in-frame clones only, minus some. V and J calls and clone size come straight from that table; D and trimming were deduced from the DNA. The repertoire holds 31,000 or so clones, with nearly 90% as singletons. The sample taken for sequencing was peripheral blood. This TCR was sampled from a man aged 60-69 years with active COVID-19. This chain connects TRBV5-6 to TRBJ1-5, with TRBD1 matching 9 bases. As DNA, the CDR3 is TGTGCCAGCAGCAGACAGGGGGAGTATAGCAATCAGCCCCAGCATTTT. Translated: CASSRQGEYSNQPQHF.